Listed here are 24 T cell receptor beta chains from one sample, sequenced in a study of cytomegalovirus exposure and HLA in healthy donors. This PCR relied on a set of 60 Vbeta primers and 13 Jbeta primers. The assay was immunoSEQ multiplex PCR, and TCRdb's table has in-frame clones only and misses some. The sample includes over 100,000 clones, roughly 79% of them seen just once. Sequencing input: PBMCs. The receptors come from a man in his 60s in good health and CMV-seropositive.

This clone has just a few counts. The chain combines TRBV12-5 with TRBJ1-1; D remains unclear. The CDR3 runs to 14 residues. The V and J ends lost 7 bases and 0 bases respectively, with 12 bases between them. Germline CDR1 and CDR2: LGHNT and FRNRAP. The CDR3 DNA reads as TGTGCTAGTGCCGCCGGGAGCATGAACACTGAAGCTTTCTTT. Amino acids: CASAAGSMNTEAFF.

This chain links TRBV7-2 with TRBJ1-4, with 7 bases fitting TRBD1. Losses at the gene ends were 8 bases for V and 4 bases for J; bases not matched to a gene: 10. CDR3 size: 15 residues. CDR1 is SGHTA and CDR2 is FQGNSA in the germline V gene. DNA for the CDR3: TGTGCCAGCGTCCTTCAGACAGGGTTTAATGAAAAACTGTTTTTT. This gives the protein CASVLQTGFNEKLFF. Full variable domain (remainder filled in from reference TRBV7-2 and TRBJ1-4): GAGVSQSPSNKVTEKGKDVELRCDPISGHTALYWYRQSLGQGLEFLIYFQGNSAPDKSGLPSDRFSAERTGGSVSTLTIQRTQQEDSAVYLCASVLQTGFNEKLFFGSGTQLSVL.

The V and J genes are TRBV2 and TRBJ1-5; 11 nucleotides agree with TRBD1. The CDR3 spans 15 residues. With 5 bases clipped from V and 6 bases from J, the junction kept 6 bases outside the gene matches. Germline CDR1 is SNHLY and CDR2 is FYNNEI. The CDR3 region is CASSMGQGVFQPQHF. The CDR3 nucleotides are TGTGCCAGCAGTATGGGACAGGGGGTGTTTCAGCCCCAGCATTTT.

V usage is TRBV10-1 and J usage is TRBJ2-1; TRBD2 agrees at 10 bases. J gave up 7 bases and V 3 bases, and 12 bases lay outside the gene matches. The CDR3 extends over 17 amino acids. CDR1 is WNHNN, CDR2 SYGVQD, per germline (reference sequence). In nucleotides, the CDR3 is TGCGCCAGCAGTGAACAAACCTCCGGACTAGCGGATAATGAGCAGTTCTTC. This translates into CASSEQTSGLADNEQFF.

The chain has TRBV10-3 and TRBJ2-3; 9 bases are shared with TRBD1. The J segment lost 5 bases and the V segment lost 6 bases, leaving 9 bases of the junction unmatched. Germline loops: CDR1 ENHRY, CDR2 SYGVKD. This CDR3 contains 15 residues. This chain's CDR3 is CAIRGGQGVRDTQYF. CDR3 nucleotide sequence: TGTGCCATCAGAGGGGGACAGGGAGTGAGAGATACGCAGTATTTT.

The CDR3 coding sequence is TGCGCCAGCAGCTCGTCAAGGTCAGGGGGCTCGGTTGAGCAGTTCTTC. Translating it yields CASSSSRSGGSVEQFF. The chain links TRBV5-1 to TRBJ2-1; the match to TRBD1 covers 8 bases. Trimming cost V 3 bases and J 9 bases; bases outside gene matches: 14. Germline-derived CDR1 and CDR2 are SGHRS and YFSETQ. This CDR3 region has 16 residues.

The CDR3 DNA follows: TGTGCCAGCAGCTTAGGGCCCGGGACAGGGGCACGTGGCTACACCTTC. As protein: CASSLGPGTGARGYTF. The rearrangement joins TRBV11-2 to TRBJ1-2; 10 bases fit TRBD1. V dropped 1 base and J dropped 7; count of bases not matched to a gene: 9. The V gene's germline CDR1 is SGHAT and CDR2 FQNNGV. The length of the CDR3 is 16 residues. The full variable domain, its missing parts supplied by reference TRBV11-2 and TRBJ1-2, is EAGVAQSPRYKIIEKRQSVAFWCNPISGHATLYWYQQILGQGPKLLIQFQNNGVVDDSQLPKDRFSAERLKGVDSTLKIQPAKLEDSAVYLCASSLGPGTGARGYTFGSGTRLTVV.

In DNA form, the CDR3 reads TGTGCCAGCAGTGAGACCCAAGGAGTCTCTGGAAACACCATATATTTT. It translates to CASSETQGVSGNTIYF. The rearrangement uses TRBV2 and TRBJ1-3; no clear D. Germline V lookup: CDR1 SNHLY, CDR2 FYNNEI. V was shortened by 3 bases and J by 0 bases, with 12 bases between the two germline ends. The CDR3 is 16 amino acids. Supplemented by reference TRBV2 and TRBJ1-3, the full variable domain reads EPEVTQTPSHQVTQMGQEVILRCVPISNHLYFYWYRQILGQKVEFLVSFYNNEISEKSEIFDDQFSVERPDGSNFTLKIRSTKLEDSAMYFCASSETQGVSGNTIYFGEGSWLTVV.

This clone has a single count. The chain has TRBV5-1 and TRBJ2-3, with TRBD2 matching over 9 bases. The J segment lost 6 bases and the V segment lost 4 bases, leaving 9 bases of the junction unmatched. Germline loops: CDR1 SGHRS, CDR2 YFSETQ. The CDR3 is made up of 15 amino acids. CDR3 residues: CASSGGGAPDDTQYF. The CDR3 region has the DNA TGCGCCAGCAGCGGCGGGGGGGCGCCAGATGATACGCAGTATTTT.

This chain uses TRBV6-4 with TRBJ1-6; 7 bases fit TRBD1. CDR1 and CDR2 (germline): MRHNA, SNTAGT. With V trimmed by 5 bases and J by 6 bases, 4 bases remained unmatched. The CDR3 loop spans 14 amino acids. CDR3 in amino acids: CASSRTGSNSPLHF. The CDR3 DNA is TGTGCCAGCAGTAGGACAGGAAGTAATTCACCCCTCCACTTT.

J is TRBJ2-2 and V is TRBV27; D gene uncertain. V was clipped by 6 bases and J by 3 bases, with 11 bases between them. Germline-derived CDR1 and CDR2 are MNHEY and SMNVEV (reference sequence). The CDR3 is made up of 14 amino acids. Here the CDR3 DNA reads TGTGCCAGCAGCCCGACACACTACACCGGGGAGCTGTTTTTT. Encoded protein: CASSPTHYTGELFF.

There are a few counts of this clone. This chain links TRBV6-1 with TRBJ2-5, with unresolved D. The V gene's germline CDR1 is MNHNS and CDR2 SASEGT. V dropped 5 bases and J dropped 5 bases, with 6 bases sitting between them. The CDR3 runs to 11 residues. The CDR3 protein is CASSILETQYF. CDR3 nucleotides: TGTGCCAGCAGTATACTGGAGACCCAGTACTTC.

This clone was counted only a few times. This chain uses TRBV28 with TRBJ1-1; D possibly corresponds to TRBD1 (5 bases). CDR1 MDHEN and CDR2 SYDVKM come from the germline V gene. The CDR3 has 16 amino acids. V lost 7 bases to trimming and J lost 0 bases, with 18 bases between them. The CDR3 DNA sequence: TGTGCCAGCACCATTTCGGGGGTTCCCATGAACACTGAAGCTTTCTTT. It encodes CASTISGVPMNTEAFF.

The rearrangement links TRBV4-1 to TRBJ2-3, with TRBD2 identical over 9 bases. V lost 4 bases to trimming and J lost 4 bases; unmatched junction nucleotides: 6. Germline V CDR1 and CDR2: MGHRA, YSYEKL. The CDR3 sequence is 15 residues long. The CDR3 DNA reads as TGCGCCAGCAGCCCGGCGGGGGGGTTCGCAGATACGCAGTATTTT. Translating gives CASSPAGGFADTQYF.

The CDR3 sequence is CASSPLPSGVPQETQYF. In DNA, the CDR3 is TGTGCCAGCTCACCCCTACCCTCAGGGGTACCACAAGAGACCCAGTACTTC. The rearrangement joins TRBV18 to TRBJ2-5; D may be TRBD1 (6 bases). The CDR3 covers 17 residues. Germline assignment: CDR1 KGHSH and CDR2 LQKENI. Trimming pared 3 bases from V and 2 bases from J, leaving 19 bases between.

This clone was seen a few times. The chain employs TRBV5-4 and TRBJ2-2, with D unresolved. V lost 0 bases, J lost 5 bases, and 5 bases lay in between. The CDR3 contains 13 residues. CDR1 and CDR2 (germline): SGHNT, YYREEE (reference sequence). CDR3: CASSLERTGELFF. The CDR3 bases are TGTGCCAGCAGCTTGGAACGGACCGGGGAGCTGTTTTTT.

CDR3 in amino acids: CASSPPRQGGYGYTF. The DNA for the CDR3 is TGTGCCAGCAGCCCGCCCCGGCAGGGGGGTTATGGCTACACCTTC. V gene TRBV5-4 combines with J gene TRBJ1-2; TRBD1 agrees at 7 bases. Germline assignment: CDR1 SGHNT and CDR2 YYREEE (reference sequence). The CDR3 covers 15 residues. V gave up 4 bases and J gave up 5 bases; unmatched junction bases: 11. The entire variable domain, with the rest obtained from reference TRBV5-4 and TRBJ1-2, is as follows: ETGVTQSPTHLIKTRGQQVTLRCSSQSGHNTVSWYQQALGQGPQFIFQYYREEENGRGNFPPRFSGLQFPNYSSELNVNALELDDSALYLCASSPPRQGGYGYTFGSGTRLTVV.

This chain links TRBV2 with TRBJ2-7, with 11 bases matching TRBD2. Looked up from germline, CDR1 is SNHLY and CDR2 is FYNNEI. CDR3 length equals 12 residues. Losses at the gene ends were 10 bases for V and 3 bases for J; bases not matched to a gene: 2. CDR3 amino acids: CATGLAVYEQYF. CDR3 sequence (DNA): TGTGCCACGGGACTAGCGGTCTACGAGCAGTACTTC.

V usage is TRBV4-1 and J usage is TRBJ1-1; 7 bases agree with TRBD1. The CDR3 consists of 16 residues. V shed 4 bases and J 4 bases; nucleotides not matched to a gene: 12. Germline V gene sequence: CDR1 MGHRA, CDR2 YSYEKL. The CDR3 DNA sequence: TGCGCCAGCAGCCCTTGGGATAAGGGGGCTAGCACTGAAGCTTTCTTT. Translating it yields CASSPWDKGASTEAFF.

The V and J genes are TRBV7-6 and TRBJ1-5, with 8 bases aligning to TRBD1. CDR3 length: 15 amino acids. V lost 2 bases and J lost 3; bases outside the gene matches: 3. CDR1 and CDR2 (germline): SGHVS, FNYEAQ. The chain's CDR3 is CASSLSGGYNQPQHF. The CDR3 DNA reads TGTGCCAGCAGCTTATCAGGGGGCTACAATCAGCCCCAGCATTTT.

CDR3 loop: CASSLGVIYEQYF. The CDR3 coding sequence is TGTGCCAGCAGCTTAGGAGTGATCTACGAGCAGTACTTC. The chain combines TRBV7-8 with TRBJ2-7; D is unresolved. CDR3 size: 13 residues. V was pared by 1 base and J by 3 bases, with 7 bases between. CDR1 and CDR2 (germline): SGHVS, FQNEAQ.

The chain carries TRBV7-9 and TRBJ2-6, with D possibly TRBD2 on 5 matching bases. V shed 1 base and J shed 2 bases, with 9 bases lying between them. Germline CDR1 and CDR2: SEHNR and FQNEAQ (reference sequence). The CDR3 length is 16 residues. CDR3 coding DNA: TGTGCCAGCAGCTTAGTAGGGAGACCTGGGGCCAACGTCCTGACTTTC. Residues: CASSLVGRPGANVLTF.

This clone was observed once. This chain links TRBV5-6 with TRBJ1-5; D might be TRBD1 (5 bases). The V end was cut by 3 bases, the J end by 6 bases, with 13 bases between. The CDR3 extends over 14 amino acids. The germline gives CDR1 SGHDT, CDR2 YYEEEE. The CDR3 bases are TGTGCCAGCAGCTCTCAGGGAGGCGGTCAGCCCCAGCATTTT. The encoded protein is CASSSQGGGQPQHF.

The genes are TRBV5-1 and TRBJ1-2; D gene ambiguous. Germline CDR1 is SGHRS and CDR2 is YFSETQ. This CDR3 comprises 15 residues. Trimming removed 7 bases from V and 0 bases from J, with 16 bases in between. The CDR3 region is CASHEGLLSNYGYTF. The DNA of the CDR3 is TGCGCCAGCCACGAGGGCCTTCTCTCTAACTATGGCTACACCTTC. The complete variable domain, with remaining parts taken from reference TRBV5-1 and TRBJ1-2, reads KAGVTQTPRYLIKTRGQQVTLSCSPISGHRSVSWYQQTPGQGLQFLFEYFSETQRNKGNFPGRFSGRQFSNSRSEMNVSTLELGDSALYLCASHEGLLSNYGYTFGSGTRLTVV.